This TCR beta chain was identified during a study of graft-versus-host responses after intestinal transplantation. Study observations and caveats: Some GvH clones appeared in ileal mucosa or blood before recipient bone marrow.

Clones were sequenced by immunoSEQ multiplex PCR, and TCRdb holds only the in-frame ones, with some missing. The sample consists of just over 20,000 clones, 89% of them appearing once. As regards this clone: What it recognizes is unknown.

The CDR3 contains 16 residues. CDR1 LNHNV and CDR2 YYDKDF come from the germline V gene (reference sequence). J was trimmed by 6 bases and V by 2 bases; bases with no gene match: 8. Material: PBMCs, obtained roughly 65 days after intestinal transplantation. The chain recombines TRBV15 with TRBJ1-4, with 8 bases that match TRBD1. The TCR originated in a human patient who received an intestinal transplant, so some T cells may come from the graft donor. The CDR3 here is CATSRPPGQVDEKLFF. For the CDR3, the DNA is TGTGCCACCAGCAGACCGCCGGGACAGGTGGATGAAAAACTGTTTTTT.